This TCR beta chain emerged from a study of T cell responses to AZD1222 COVID-19 vaccine. Study results and caveats: Targets within unmutated variant regions were reportedly found for nearly half of spike-specific TCRs. Distributed over spike, vaccine-associated CD4 TCRs predominated at 160-218 and 743-854. In a largely white British group with more females than males, clonal diversity was possibly underestimated.

This clone came up a few times. Its cognate antigen is unknown. Here immunoSEQ multiplex PCR was the method, and the copy in TCRdb shows in-frame clones only, minus some. Of roughly 62,000 clones detected, 76% appear once; the ten largest clones hold 11% to 15%. V gave up 4 bases and J gave up 0 bases, with 6 bases separating them. This CDR3 region has 13 residues. Germline V lookup: CDR1 SGHTA, CDR2 FQGNSA. This sample comprised peripheral blood, obtained on day 0 of AZD1222 vaccination. This chain joins TRBV7-2 and TRBJ1-1; D is uncertain. This receptor was taken from an adult in good health. The CDR3 protein is CASSYWLNTEAFF. The CDR3 DNA sequence: TGTGCCAGCAGCTATTGGCTGAACACTGAAGCTTTCTTT.